These T cell receptor beta chains were read from a single sample in a study of blood T cell repertoires in COVID-19. Sequenced by immunoSEQ multiplex PCR; TCRdb stores in-frame clones only, minus some. The sample consists of a few hundred thousand clones, approximately 91% of them appearing once. The specimen sequenced was PBMCs or T cells enriched from blood (not recorded which). The receptors were sampled from a woman aged 40 to 50 who had been exposed to COVID-19. CDR3s include the opening cysteine and the closing phenylalanine or tryptophan. The D gene is left open where the match is weak. Not every row has a clone size; where given, it reads once, few, many or a size class.

J gene	clone size	D gene	V gene	CDR3 DNA	CDR3 protein
TRBJ2-1	-	TRBD2	TRBV5-4	TGTGCCAGCAGCGAGACTAGCGGGAGCGATGAGCAGTTCTTC	CASSETSGSDEQFF
TRBJ2-7	once	TRBD1	TRBV7-3	TGTGCCAGCAGCTTAGACAGGGCCTACGAGCAGTACTTC	CASSLDRAYEQYF
TRBJ2-1	-	-	TRBV12-2	TGTGCAAGTCGCTTCCAAAACAATGAGCAGTTCTTC	CASRFQNNEQFF
TRBJ2-7	-	-	TRBV1	TGCACCAGCAGCCAAGATGATCCCAGCGGTCCCTACGAGCAGTACTTC	CTSSQDDPSGPYEQYF
TRBJ2-1	-	TRBD1	TRBV27	TGTGCCAGCAGAACCTTAGGACAGGGTGGATTAAATGAGCAGTTCTTC	CASRTLGQGGLNEQFF
TRBJ2-1	-	TRBD2	TRBV6-5	TGTGCCAGCAGTTACTCGAGACTAGCAGCTCTCAATGAGCAGTTCTTC	CASSYSRLAALNEQFF
TRBJ2-1	-	TRBD1	TRBV6-6	TGTGCCAGCAGTAGACAGGGGACCTACAATGAGCAGTTCTTC	CASSRQGTYNEQFF
TRBJ2-1	-	TRBD2	TRBV27	TGTGCCAGCAGTTTCCCTAGCGGGAGGGGGAATGAGCAGTTCTTC	CASSFPSGRGNEQFF
TRBJ1-2	-	TRBD1	TRBV30	TGTGCCTTGGGACAGGGAGGCTATGGCTACACCTTC	CALGQGGYGYTF
TRBJ2-7	-	TRBD1	TRBV18	TGTGCCAGCTCACGGGACAGCATCAACGAGCAGTACTTC	CASSRDSINEQYF
TRBJ2-7	once	TRBD1	TRBV10-1	TGCGCCAGCAGTGTCGGGACAGGGGCCTACGAGCAGTACTTC	CASSVGTGAYEQYF
TRBJ1-2	-	-	TRBV5-6	TGTGCCAGCAGCTTGTGGGGAGATGGCTACACCTTC	CASSLWGDGYTF
TRBJ1-2	-	-	TRBV6-5	TGTGCCAGCAGTTATTTGTCCAGGGCTGGCTACACCTTC	CASSYLSRAGYTF
TRBJ1-2	-	-	TRBV2	TGTGCCAGCAGTGATCTCGGCTATGGCTACACCTTC	CASSDLGYGYTF
TRBJ2-5	-	TRBD2	TRBV2	TGTGCCAGAACTAGCGGGGAAAGAAGATCACCGACCCAGTACTTC	CARTSGERRSPTQYF
TRBJ1-2	-	TRBD1	TRBV7-9	TGTGCCAGCAGCTTACGACAGGGGGCGAAAGGCTACACCTTC	CASSLRQGAKGYTF
TRBJ2-5	few	TRBD1	TRBV15	TGTGCCACCAGCAGATTTGGGACAGAGGGGACCCAGTACTTC	CATSRFGTEGTQYF
TRBJ1-3	-	-	TRBV29-1	TGCAGCGTTGATCGGGGTCTCTCTGGAAACACCATATATTTT	CSVDRGLSGNTIYF
TRBJ2-2	-	TRBD2	TRBV3-1/TRBV3-2	TGTGCCAGCAGCCAAGTCCCCGCTAGCGGGAACACCGGGGAGCTGTTTTTT	CASSQVPASGNTGELFF
TRBJ2-3	once	-	TRBV5-1	TGCGCCAGCAGCTTGGAACGGGGGACAGATACGCAGTATTTT	CASSLERGTDTQYF
TRBJ2-5	-	TRBD1	TRBV28	TGTGCCAGCAGTTCAGAGGACAGGGATGGGCAAGAGACCCAGTACTTC	CASSSEDRDGQETQYF
TRBJ2-1	-	-	TRBV7-3	TGTGCCAGCAGCTTAACGGTCTCGGGAGTGGGGTTGAGTGAGCAGTTCTTC	CASSLTVSGVGLSEQFF
TRBJ2-7	-	TRBD1	TRBV27	TGTGCCAGCAGTCCGGGACAGGCCTACGAGCAGTACTTC	CASSPGQAYEQYF
TRBJ2-7	-	-	TRBV27	TGTGCCAGCAGTTTAGGCGACACCTACGAGCAGTACTTC	CASSLGDTYEQYF
TRBJ1-2	-	-	TRBV6-4	TGTGCCAGCAGTGAAGAGGACAAGGGCTATGGCTACACCTTC	CASSEEDKGYGYTF
TRBJ2-2	few	-	TRBV4-1	TGCGCCAGCAGCCAACAACAGGGCACAGCGAACACCGGGGAGCTGTTTTTT	CASSQQQGTANTGELFF
TRBJ2-7	once	TRBD2	TRBV9	TGTGCCAGCAGCCTAGCGGGGGGATCTCCCTACGAGCAGTACTTC	CASSLAGGSPYEQYF
TRBJ1-4	-	-	TRBV7-9	TGTGCCAGCAGACGGGGTGGTGAAAAACTGTTTTTT	CASRRGGEKLFF
TRBJ2-7	-	-	TRBV7-2	TGTGCCAGCAGCTTAATGGCGGGGGCTACCTACGAGCAGTACTTC	CASSLMAGATYEQYF
TRBJ1-3	once	-	TRBV5-6	TGTGCCAGCAGCTTGGTAGGCAGGGATTCTGGAAACACCATATATTTT	CASSLVGRDSGNTIYF
TRBJ1-4	-	-	TRBV19	TGTGCCAGTAGTACCAGAGGGCTTGCCGGGGAAAAACTGTTTTTT	CASSTRGLAGEKLFF
TRBJ2-3	once	TRBD2	TRBV2	TGTGCCAGCAGTGAAGGGGGACTAGCGCCCCCGCTTAGCACAGATACGCAGTATTTT	CASSEGGLAPPLSTDTQYF
TRBJ1-2	-	TRBD1	TRBV29-1	TGCAGCGCCCGACAGGGGCACTATGGCTACACCTTC	CSARQGHYGYTF
TRBJ2-5	-	TRBD1	TRBV19	TGTGCCAGTAGTACGGGACAGGGCGGAGAGACCCAGTACTTC	CASSTGQGGETQYF
TRBJ1-6	-	TRBD1	TRBV19	TGTGCCAGTAGTATAGTGGGACAGGGCTATTCACCCCTCCACTTT	CASSIVGQGYSPLHF
TRBJ2-7	-	-	TRBV6-5	TGTGCCAGCAGGTTGGAGGGACCGCTCTCCTACGAGCAGTACTTC	CASRLEGPLSYEQYF
TRBJ1-5	-	TRBD1	TRBV19	TGTGCCAGTACCGACAGGGGCAATCAGCCCCAGCATTTT	CASTDRGNQPQHF
TRBJ1-5	-	-	TRBV6-1	TGTGCCAGCAGTGAAGCGCGAGTTGTTGGGCCCCAGCATTTT	CASSEARVVGPQHF
TRBJ1-5	-	-	TRBV19	TGTGCCAGTAGTACGGGGATACTTGGCAATCAGCCCCAGCATTTT	CASSTGILGNQPQHF
TRBJ2-7	-	-	TRBV19	TGTGCCAGTAGTAGAGTTCTGACCTACGAGCAGTACTTC	CASSRVLTYEQYF
TRBJ1-1	once	-	TRBV7-2	TGTGCCAGCAGCCTAAAGACAGTTATGAACACTGAAGCTTTCTTT	CASSLKTVMNTEAFF
TRBJ1-1	-	-	TRBV19	TGTGCCAGTAGTATAAATCTGAGGGCGTCGACTGAAGCTTTCTTT	CASSINLRASTEAFF
TRBJ1-2	-	TRBD1	TRBV5-1	TGCGCCAGCAGTCCACAGGGGGGCTATGGCTACACCTTC	CASSPQGGYGYTF
TRBJ2-5	-	-	TRBV7-2	TGTGCCAGCAGCCCTCAACCGGGGGAGACCCAGTACTTC	CASSPQPGETQYF
TRBJ1-4	-	-	TRBV30	TGTGCCTGGACCCAAAAAGAAAAACTGTTTTTT	CAWTQKEKLFF
TRBJ2-3	-	-	TRBV7-3	TGTGCCAGCAGCTTAGTGGGGCCCACAGATACGCAGTATTTT	CASSLVGPTDTQYF
TRBJ2-3	-	TRBD2	TRBV27	TGTGCCAGCAGCCGGGGTAATAGCGGGAGTGGCACAGATACGCAGTATTTT	CASSRGNSGSGTDTQYF
TRBJ1-4	once	TRBD1	TRBV11-2	TGTGCCAGCAGATTCTCGACAGGGGGAACTAATGAAAAACTGTTTTTT	CASRFSTGGTNEKLFF
TRBJ2-7	-	TRBD1	TRBV5-1	TGCGCCAGCAGCTGGAACAGGGGGACGGACGAGCAGTACTTC	CASSWNRGTDEQYF
TRBJ2-7	few	-	TRBV3-1/TRBV3-2	TGTGCCAGCAGCCGTGGTGTAGGGGGTTCCTACGAGCAGTACTTC	CASSRGVGGSYEQYF
TRBJ2-1	few	TRBD2	TRBV29-1	TGCAGCGTTGCCCCCCGACTAGCGGGGTACAATGAGCAGTTCTTC	CSVAPRLAGYNEQFF
TRBJ1-1	-	-	TRBV29-1	TGCAGCGTTGGAGGCGATTACACTGAAGCTTTCTTT	CSVGGDYTEAFF
TRBJ1-2	-	TRBD1	TRBV7-9	TGTGCCAGCAGCACTACGGACAGGGGCAACTATGGCTACACCTTC	CASSTTDRGNYGYTF
TRBJ1-1	-	-	TRBV7-9	TGTGCCAGCAGCAAAGACCGCCAGGACTACACTGAAGCTTTCTTT	CASSKDRQDYTEAFF
TRBJ1-3	-	-	TRBV12-3/TRBV12-4	TGTGCCAGCAACATTCTCTCTGGAAACACCATATATTTT	CASNILSGNTIYF
TRBJ2-3	-	-	TRBV4-3	TGCGCCAGCAATGACAGGCCAACCAACACAGATACGCAGTATTTT	CASNDRPTNTDTQYF
TRBJ2-7	-	TRBD2	TRBV5-1	TGCGCCAGCAGCCACGGACTAGCGGGGGACTCCTACGAGCAGTACTTC	CASSHGLAGDSYEQYF
TRBJ1-1	-	-	TRBV18	TGTGCCAGCTCACCGGACTTTATGAACACTGAAGCTTTCTTT	CASSPDFMNTEAFF
TRBJ2-7	-	TRBD1	TRBV15	TGTGCCACCAGCAGAGATATAGGACAGGGGGCCTACGAGCAGTACTTC	CATSRDIGQGAYEQYF
TRBJ1-2	once	TRBD1	TRBV5-6	TGTGCCAGCAGACACAGGGGGGACGGCTACACCTTC	CASRHRGDGYTF